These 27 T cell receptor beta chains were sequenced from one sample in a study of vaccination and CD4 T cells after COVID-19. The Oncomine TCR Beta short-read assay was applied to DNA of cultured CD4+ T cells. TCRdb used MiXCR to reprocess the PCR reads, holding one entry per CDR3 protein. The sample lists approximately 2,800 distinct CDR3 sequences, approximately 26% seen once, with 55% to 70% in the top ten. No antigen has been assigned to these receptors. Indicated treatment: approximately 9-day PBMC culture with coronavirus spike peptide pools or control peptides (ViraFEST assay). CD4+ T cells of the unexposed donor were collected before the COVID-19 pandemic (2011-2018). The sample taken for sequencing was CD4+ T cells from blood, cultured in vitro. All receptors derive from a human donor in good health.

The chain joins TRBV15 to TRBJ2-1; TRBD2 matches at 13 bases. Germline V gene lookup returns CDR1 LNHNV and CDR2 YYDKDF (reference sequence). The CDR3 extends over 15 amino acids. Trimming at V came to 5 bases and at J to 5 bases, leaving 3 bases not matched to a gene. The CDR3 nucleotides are TGTGCCACCAGCTTGGGACTAGCGGGGAACAATGAGCAGTTCTTC. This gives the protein CATSLGLAGNNEQFF.

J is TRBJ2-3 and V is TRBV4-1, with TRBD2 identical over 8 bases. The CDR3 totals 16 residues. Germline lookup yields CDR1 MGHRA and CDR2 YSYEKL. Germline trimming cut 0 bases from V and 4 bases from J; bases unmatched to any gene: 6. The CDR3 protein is CASSQDWGTSADTQYF. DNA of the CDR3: TGCGCCAGCAGCCAAGATTGGGGGACTAGTGCAGATACGCAGTATTTT.

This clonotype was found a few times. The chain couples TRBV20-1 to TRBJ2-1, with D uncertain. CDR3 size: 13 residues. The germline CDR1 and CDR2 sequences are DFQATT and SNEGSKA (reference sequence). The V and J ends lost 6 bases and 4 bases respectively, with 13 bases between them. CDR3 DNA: TGCAGTGCAGAGTCGTTGGGATACAATGAGCAGTTCTTC. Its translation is CSAESLGYNEQFF.

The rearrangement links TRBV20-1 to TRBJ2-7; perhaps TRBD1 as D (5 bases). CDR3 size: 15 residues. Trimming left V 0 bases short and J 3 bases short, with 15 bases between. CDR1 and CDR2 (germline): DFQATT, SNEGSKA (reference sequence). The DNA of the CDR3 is TGCAGTGCTAGAGATGTGTCGTACAGGATCTACGAGCAGTACTTC. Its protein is CSARDVSYRIYEQYF.

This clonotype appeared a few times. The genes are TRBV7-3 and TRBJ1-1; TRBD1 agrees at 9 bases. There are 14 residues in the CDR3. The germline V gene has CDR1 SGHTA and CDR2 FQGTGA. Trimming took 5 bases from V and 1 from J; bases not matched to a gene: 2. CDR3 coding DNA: TGTGCCAGCAGCGTGACAGGGGGGAACACTGAAGCTTTCTTT. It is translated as CASSVTGGNTEAFF.

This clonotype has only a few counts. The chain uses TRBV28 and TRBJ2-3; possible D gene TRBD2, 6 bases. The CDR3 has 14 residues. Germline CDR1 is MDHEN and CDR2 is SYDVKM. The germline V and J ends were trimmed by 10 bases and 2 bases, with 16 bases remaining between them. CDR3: CAIKIGGDTDTQYF. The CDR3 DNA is TGTGCCATCAAAATCGGGGGTGACACAGATACGCAGTATTTT. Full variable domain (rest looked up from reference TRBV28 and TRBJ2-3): DVKVTQSSRYLVKRTGEKVFLECVQDMDHENMFWYRQDPGLGLRLIYFSYDVKMKEKGDIPEGYSVSREKKERFSLILESASTNQTSMYLCAIKIGGDTDTQYFGPGTRLTVL.

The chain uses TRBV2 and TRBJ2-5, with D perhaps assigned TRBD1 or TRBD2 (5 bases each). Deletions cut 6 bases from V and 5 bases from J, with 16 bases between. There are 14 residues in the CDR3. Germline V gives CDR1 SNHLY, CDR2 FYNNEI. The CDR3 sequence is CASSLGPSGETQYF. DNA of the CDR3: TGTGCCAGCAGCTTGGGACCAAGTGGGGAGACCCAGTACTTC.

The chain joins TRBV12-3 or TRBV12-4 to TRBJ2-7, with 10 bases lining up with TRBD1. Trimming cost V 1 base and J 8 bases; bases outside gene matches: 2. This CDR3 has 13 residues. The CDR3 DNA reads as TGTGCCAGCAGTTTAGGGGACAGGGGCCAGCAGTACTTC. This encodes CASSLGDRGQQYF.

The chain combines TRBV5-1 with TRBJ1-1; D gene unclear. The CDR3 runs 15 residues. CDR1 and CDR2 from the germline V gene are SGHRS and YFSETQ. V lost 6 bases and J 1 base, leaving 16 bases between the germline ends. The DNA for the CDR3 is TGCGCCAGCACCACCCTACCCTCCAGGAACACTGAAGCTTTCTTT. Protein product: CASTTLPSRNTEAFF.

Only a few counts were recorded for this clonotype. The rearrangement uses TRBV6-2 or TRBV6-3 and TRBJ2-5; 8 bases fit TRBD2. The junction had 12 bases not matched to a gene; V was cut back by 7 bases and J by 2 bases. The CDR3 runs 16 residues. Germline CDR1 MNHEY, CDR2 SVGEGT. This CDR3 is CASTSGRGGPQETQYF. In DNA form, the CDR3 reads TGTGCCAGCACCTCCGGGAGGGGGGGCCCACAAGAGACCCAGTACTTC.

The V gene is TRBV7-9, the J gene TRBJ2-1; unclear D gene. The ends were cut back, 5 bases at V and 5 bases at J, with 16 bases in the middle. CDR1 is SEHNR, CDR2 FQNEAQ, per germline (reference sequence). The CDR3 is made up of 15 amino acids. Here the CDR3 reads CASSPKLRVNNEQFF. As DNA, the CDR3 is TGTGCCAGCAGCCCAAAGCTCAGAGTTAACAATGAGCAGTTCTTC.

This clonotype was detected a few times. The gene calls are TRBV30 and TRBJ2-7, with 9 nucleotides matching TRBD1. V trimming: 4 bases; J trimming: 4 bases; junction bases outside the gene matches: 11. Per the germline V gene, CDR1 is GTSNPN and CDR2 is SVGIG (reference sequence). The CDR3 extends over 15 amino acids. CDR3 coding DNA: TGTGCCTGGACCGAGAAACAGGGGGCTGGGTACGAGCAGTACTTC. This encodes CAWTEKQGAGYEQYF.

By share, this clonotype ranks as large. The chain's CDR3 is CASKITGEVLAFF. The CDR3 coding sequence is TGTGCCAGCAAGATTACAGGGGAAGTATTAGCTTTCTTT. The chain has TRBV6-1 and TRBJ1-1; 7 bases match TRBD1. V lost 7 bases to trimming and J lost 10 bases; unmatched junction nucleotides: 12. Per the germline V gene, CDR1 is MNHNS and CDR2 is SASEGT. The CDR3 runs 13 residues.

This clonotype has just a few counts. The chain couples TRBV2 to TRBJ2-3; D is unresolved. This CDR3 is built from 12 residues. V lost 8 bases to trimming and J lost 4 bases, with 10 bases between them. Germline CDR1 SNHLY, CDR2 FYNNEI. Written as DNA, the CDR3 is TGTGCCAGCCGAAGGGCCCCAGATACGCAGTATTTT. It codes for CASRRAPDTQYF. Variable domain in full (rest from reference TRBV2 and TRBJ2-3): EPEVTQTPSHQVTQMGQEVILRCVPISNHLYFYWYRQILGQKVEFLVSFYNNEISEKSEIFDDQFSVERPDGSNFTLKIRSTKLEDSAMYFCASRRAPDTQYFGPGTRLTVL.

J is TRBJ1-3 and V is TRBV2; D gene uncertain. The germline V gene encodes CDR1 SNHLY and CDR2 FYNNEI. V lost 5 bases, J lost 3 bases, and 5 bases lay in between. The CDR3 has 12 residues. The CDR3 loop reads CASSYSGNTIYF. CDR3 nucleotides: TGTGCCAGCAGTTACAGTGGAAACACCATATATTTT.

The CDR3 DNA reads TGTGCCAGCAGCTTAGTGCTTGCGGGGGCAGATACGCAGTATTTT. This codes for CASSLVLAGADTQYF. This rearrangement joins TRBV11-2 to TRBJ2-3, with 7 bases lining up with TRBD2. V was pared by 1 base and J by 4 bases, with 5 bases of the junction left unmatched. Germline CDR1 SGHAT, CDR2 FQNNGV. The CDR3 spans 15 residues.

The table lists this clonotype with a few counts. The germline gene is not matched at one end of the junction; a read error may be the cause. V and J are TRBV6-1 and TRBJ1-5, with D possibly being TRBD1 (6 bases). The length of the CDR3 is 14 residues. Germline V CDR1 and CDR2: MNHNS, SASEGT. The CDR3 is CASNDRRSDQPQHF. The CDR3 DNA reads TGTGCCAGCAATGACAGGCGTAGCGATCAGCCCCAGCATTTT.

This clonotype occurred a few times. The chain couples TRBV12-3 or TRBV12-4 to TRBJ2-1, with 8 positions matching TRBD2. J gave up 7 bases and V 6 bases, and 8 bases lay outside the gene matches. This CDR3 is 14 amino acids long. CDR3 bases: TGTGCCAGCAGATCGGGGGGGCTTGATAATGAGCAGTTCTTC. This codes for CASRSGGLDNEQFF.

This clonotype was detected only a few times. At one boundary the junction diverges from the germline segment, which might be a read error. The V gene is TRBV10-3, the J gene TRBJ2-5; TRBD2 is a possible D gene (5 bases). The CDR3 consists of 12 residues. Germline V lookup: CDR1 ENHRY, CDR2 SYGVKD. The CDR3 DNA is TGTGCCATCAGTCAGTCGGGGGAGACCCAGTACTTC. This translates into CAISQSGETQYF.

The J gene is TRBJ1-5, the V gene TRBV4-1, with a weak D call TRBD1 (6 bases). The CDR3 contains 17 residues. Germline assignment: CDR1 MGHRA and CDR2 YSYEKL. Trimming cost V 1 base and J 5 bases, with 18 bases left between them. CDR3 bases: TGCGCCAGCAGCCAAGGCAGGTCTCGGGGGCTTCATCAGCCCCAGCATTTT. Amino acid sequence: CASSQGRSRGLHQPQHF.

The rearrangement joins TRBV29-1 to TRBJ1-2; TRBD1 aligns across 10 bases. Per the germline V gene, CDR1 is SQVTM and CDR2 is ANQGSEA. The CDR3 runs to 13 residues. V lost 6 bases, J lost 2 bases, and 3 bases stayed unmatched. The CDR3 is CSVGTGENYGYTF. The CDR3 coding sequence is TGCAGCGTGGGGACAGGGGAGAACTATGGCTACACCTTC.

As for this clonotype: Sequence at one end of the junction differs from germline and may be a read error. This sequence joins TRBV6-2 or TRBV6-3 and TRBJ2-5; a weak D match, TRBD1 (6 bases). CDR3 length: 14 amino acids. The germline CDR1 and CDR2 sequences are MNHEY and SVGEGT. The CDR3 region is CTSSFGQYQETQYF. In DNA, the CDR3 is TGTACCAGCAGTTTTGGACAGTACCAAGAGACCCAGTACTTC.

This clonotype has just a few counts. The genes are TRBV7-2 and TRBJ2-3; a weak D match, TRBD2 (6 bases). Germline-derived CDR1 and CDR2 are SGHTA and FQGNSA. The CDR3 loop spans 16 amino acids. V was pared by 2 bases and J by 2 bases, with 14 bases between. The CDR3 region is CASSLSSRGPTDTQYF. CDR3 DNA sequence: TGTGCCAGCAGCTTATCTTCGCGGGGCCCCACAGATACGCAGTATTTT.

In DNA form, the CDR3 reads TGTGCCAGCAGCCCCTCAACGAACACTGAAGCTTTCTTT. Translation: CASSPSTNTEAFF. V usage is TRBV14 and J usage is TRBJ1-1; no definite D call. V lost 4 bases to trimming and J lost 1 base, with 7 bases between them. In germline, CDR1 is SGHDN, CDR2 FVKESK. The CDR3 covers 13 residues.

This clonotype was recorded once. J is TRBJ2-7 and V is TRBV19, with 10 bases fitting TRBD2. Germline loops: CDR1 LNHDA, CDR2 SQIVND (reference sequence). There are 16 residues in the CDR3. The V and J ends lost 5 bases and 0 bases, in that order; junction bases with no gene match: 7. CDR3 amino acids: CASSDIAGGLSYEQYF. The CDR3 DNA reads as TGTGCCAGTAGTGATATAGCGGGGGGCCTCTCCTACGAGCAGTACTTC.

CDR3 amino acids: CASSPEAWGNQPQHF. The CDR3, as DNA: TGTGCCAGCTCACCGGAGGCGTGGGGCAATCAGCCCCAGCATTTT. The chain couples TRBV18 to TRBJ1-5; D call uncertain. Trimming left V 3 bases short and J 2 bases short, with 11 bases between. The germline V gene encodes CDR1 KGHSH and CDR2 LQKENI. The CDR3 runs to 15 residues.

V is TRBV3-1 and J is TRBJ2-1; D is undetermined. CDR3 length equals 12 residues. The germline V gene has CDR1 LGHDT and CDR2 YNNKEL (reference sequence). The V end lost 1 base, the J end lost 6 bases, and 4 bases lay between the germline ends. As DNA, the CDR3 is TGTGCCAGCAGCCAAGTCTTCAATGAGCAGTTCTTC. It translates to CASSQVFNEQFF.